The next 21 T cell receptor beta chains were all read from a single sample in a study of blood T cell repertoires in COVID-19. Assay used: immunoSEQ multiplex PCR; TCRdb lists only in-frame clones, some missing. This table holds fewer than 250,000 clones, around 87% found once. The sequencing sample was made of PBMCs or T cells enriched from blood (not recorded which). The receptors shown here come from a man between 25 and 39 years old in a cohort exposed to, infected with or recovered from COVID-19 (not recorded which).

V is TRBV10-2 and J is TRBJ1-2; 7 positions match TRBD1. Per germline, CDR1 WSHSY and CDR2 SAAADI. J lost 6 bases, V lost 3 bases, and 7 bases had no gene match. The CDR3 is 14 residues long. CDR3 protein: CASSDRGQADGYTF. In DNA, the CDR3 is TGCGCCAGCAGTGATAGGGGGCAAGCGGATGGCTACACCTTC.

The DNA for the CDR3 is TGTGCCAGCCGGGATTCCTTATACAATGAGCAGTTCTTC. The encoded protein is CASRDSLYNEQFF. The gene calls are TRBV7-9 and TRBJ2-1, with D possibly TRBD2 on 5 matching bases. The CDR3 loop spans 13 amino acids. The V end lost 8 bases, the J end lost 4 bases, and 12 bases lay between the germline ends. The V gene's germline CDR1 is SEHNR and CDR2 FQNEAQ (reference sequence). Complete variable domain (other parts from reference TRBV7-9 and TRBJ2-1): DTGVSQNPRHKITKRGQNVTFRCDPISEHNRLYWYRQTLGQGPEFLTYFQNEAQLEKSRLLSDRFSAERPKGSFSTLEIQRTEQGDSAMYLCASRDSLYNEQFFGPGTRLTVL.

The genes are TRBV28 and TRBJ2-1; maybe TRBD2 (6 bases). V lost 3 bases, J lost 9 bases, and 21 bases lay in between. CDR1 and CDR2 from the germline V gene are MDHEN and SYDVKM. The CDR3 is 16 residues long. DNA for the CDR3: TGTGCCAGCAGTTTGCCCCGACTAGTTGAGTTGGGTGAGCAGTTCTTC. This encodes CASSLPRLVELGEQFF.

V gene TRBV28 combines with J gene TRBJ2-1, with 9 bases matching TRBD2. Germline lookup yields CDR1 MDHEN and CDR2 SYDVKM. V trimming: 6 bases; J trimming: 3 bases; junction bases outside the gene matches: 6. This CDR3 region has 15 residues. CDR3 protein: CASRLLAGFYNEQFF. Written as DNA, the CDR3 is TGTGCCAGCAGGCTCCTAGCGGGGTTCTACAATGAGCAGTTCTTC.

The chain is built from TRBV24-1 and TRBJ1-2, with D maybe TRBD1 (5 bases). V lost 4 bases, J lost 3 bases, and 11 bases lay in between. The CDR3 consists of 14 residues. Germline assignment: CDR1 KGHDR and CDR2 SFDVKD. Here the CDR3 DNA reads TGTGCCACCAGTGACGACAGCTACCACTATGGCTACACCTTC. Translating gives CATSDDSYHYGYTF.

The V and J genes are TRBV5-4 and TRBJ1-1; TRBD1 agrees at 8 bases. Germline CDR1 reads SGHNT; CDR2 reads YYREEE (reference sequence). V was clipped by 5 bases and J by 13 bases; unmatched bases: 13. CDR3 length equals 13 residues. CDR3 region: CASSSSGGQGVFF. Written as DNA, the CDR3 is TGTGCCAGCAGTTCCTCGGGTGGACAGGGTGTTTTCTTT.

The chain couples TRBV4-1 to TRBJ2-1; perhaps TRBD2 as D (6 bases). V shed 0 bases and J shed 10 bases, with 13 bases lying between them. Looked up from germline, CDR1 is MGHRA and CDR2 is YSYEKL. The CDR3 consists of 14 residues. CDR3: CASSQDRNSGEQFF. For the CDR3, the DNA is TGCGCCAGCAGCCAAGATCGGAATAGCGGAGAGCAGTTCTTC.

The chain couples TRBV24-1 to TRBJ1-2; the D is unclear. The CDR3 runs 13 residues. Deletions cut 7 bases from V and 0 bases from J, with 8 bases between. From germline, CDR1 is KGHDR and CDR2 SFDVKD. The CDR3 region is CATSPTANYGYTF. CDR3 DNA sequence: TGTGCCACCAGCCCCACGGCTAACTATGGCTACACCTTC.

Here the CDR3 DNA reads TGTGCCAGCAGCTTGGATCCGGGGAACAACTATGGCTACACCTTC. Translation gives CASSLDPGNNYGYTF. This sequence joins TRBV5-4 and TRBJ1-2, with unresolved D. Trimming cost V 0 bases and J 2 bases, with 11 bases left between them. The CDR3 contains 15 residues. The germline V gene has CDR1 SGHNT and CDR2 YYREEE (reference sequence).

V usage is TRBV29-1 and J usage is TRBJ1-2, with 8 positions matching TRBD1. The V and J ends lost 6 bases and 14 bases, in that order; junction bases with no gene match: 14. Germline V gene data show CDR1 as SQVTM and CDR2 as ANQGSEA. The length of the CDR3 is 12 residues. The CDR3 bases are TGCAGCGTGGACCGACAGGGGATAACTAGGACCTTC. It yields the protein CSVDRQGITRTF.

V gene TRBV24-1 combines with J gene TRBJ2-5; TRBD2 aligns across 7 bases. Per germline, CDR1 KGHDR and CDR2 SFDVKD. This CDR3 is built from 16 residues. The J segment lost 1 base and the V segment lost 3 bases, leaving 7 bases of the junction unmatched. Here the CDR3 reads CATSDKDSGFQETQYF. The CDR3 bases are TGTGCCACCAGTGATAAAGATAGCGGGTTCCAAGAGACCCAGTACTTC.

The chain couples TRBV5-8 to TRBJ1-5; D ambiguous. Germline CDR1 SGHTS, CDR2 YDEGEE. Trimming pared 3 bases from V and 4 bases from J, leaving 5 bases between. This CDR3 contains 12 residues. The CDR3 bases are TGTGCCAGCAGCTCCCGTAATCAGCCCCAGCATTTT. Its translation is CASSSRNQPQHF.

This chain joins TRBV7-6 and TRBJ2-5; tentatively, D is TRBD2 (6 bases). Per germline, CDR1 SGHVS and CDR2 FNYEAQ. V lost 5 bases and J lost 5, with 9 bases in between. The CDR3 sequence is 12 residues long. CDR3 nucleotides: TGTGCCAGCAGCCGACTAGAGGAGACCCAGTACTTC. Amino acid sequence: CASSRLEETQYF.

The chain couples TRBV7-2 to TRBJ2-7; 9 bases are a match to TRBD1. This CDR3 spans 16 amino acids. V trimming: 1 base; J trimming: 6 bases; junction bases outside the gene matches: 10. From germline, CDR1 is SGHTA and CDR2 FQGNSA. DNA of the CDR3: TGTGCCAGCAGCTTAGAACCCGGACAGGGGTTCTTCGAGCAGTACTTC. Translation: CASSLEPGQGFFEQYF.

The V call is TRBV7-8, the J call TRBJ1-1, with 7 bases that match TRBD1. V shed 5 bases and J 4 bases; nucleotides not matched to a gene: 4. Per the germline V gene, CDR1 is SGHVS and CDR2 is FQNEAQ. The CDR3 is made up of 13 amino acids. CDR3 loop: CASSLGTATEAFF. CDR3 coding DNA: TGTGCCAGCAGCCTCGGGACAGCCACTGAAGCTTTCTTT.

The V call is TRBV11-2, the J call TRBJ2-1; TRBD2 matches at 10 bases. Per the germline V gene, CDR1 is SGHAT and CDR2 is FQNNGV. The CDR3 runs to 15 residues. The V segment lost 5 bases and the J segment 7 bases; nucleotides outside the gene matches: 8. CDR3 protein: CASSIGLAANNEQFF. The CDR3 region has the DNA TGTGCCAGCAGCATTGGACTAGCGGCTAATAATGAGCAGTTCTTC.

This sequence joins TRBV28 and TRBJ2-7; D might be TRBD2 (6 bases). The CDR3 totals 14 residues. The germline V gene has CDR1 MDHEN and CDR2 SYDVKM. With 7 bases removed from V and 0 bases from J, the gap between germline ends came to 13 bases. CDR3 in DNA: TGTGCCAGCAAAACCGGGGGTTACTCCTACGAGCAGTACTTC. Protein: CASKTGGYSYEQYF.

The chain is built from TRBV7-3 and TRBJ1-1; TRBD1 agrees at 10 bases. The CDR3 contains 16 residues. Germline V gene data show CDR1 as SGHTA and CDR2 as FQGTGA. V was clipped by 2 bases and J by 4 bases; unmatched bases: 7. CDR3 DNA: TGTGCCAGCAGCTTACGACAGGGGGCGGTGGGCACTGAAGCTTTCTTT. It translates to CASSLRQGAVGTEAFF.

V and J are TRBV5-4 and TRBJ2-3; unclear D gene. Germline V CDR1 and CDR2: SGHNT, YYREEE (reference sequence). The CDR3 runs 14 residues. Trimming removed 1 base from V and 6 bases from J, with 12 bases in between. CDR3 in DNA: TGTGCCAGCAGCTTGACCCGCGGCTCCGATACGCAGTATTTT. This translates into CASSLTRGSDTQYF.

V and J are TRBV6-2 or TRBV6-3 and TRBJ2-3, with 9 positions matching TRBD2. Trimming cost V 5 bases and J 2 bases; bases outside gene matches: 5. Germline CDR1 MNHEY, CDR2 SVGEGT. There are 15 residues in the CDR3. CDR3 in amino acids: CASSKLAGHTDTQYF. The CDR3 nucleotides are TGTGCCAGCAGTAAACTAGCGGGCCACACAGATACGCAGTATTTT.

The J gene is TRBJ2-1, the V gene TRBV6-5; D may be TRBD1 (5 bases). Germline assignment: CDR1 MNHEY and CDR2 SVGAGI. V lost 8 bases and J 8 bases, leaving 16 bases between the germline ends. This CDR3 comprises 13 residues. CDR3: CASCKRWGDEQFF. The CDR3 DNA reads as TGTGCCAGCTGTAAGAGGTGGGGCGATGAGCAGTTCTTC.